This is a list of T cell receptor beta chains from one sample in a study of CD8 T cells in Susac syndrome. Via MiXCR, TCRdb re-called the immunoSEQ multiplex PCR reads, giving one row per CDR3 protein. Of roughly 80,000 distinct CDR3 sequences in the sample, about 93% were seen once. Specimen: CD4+ T cells from PBMCs. The receptors come from a human donor with Susac syndrome. CDR3s include the opening cysteine and the closing phenylalanine or tryptophan. The D gene is left open where the match is weak. Part of the rows lack a size; the others show once, few, many or a class for expanded clones.

>TRBJ2-6|15|-|-|TRBV7-3
TGTGCCAGCAGCTTATTCGGCTCTGGGGCCAACGTCCTGACTTTC
CASSLFGSGANVLTF
>TRBJ2-1|15|-|TRBD2|TRBV12-3/TRBV12-4
TGTGCCAGCAGCCTAAGCGGGGTCTCCTACAATGAGCAGTTCTTC
CASSLSGVSYNEQFF
>TRBJ2-1|14|-|TRBD2|TRBV20-1
TGCAGTGCTGTGACTAGCGGGGGGGCCGGTGAGCAGTTCTTC
CSAVTSGGAGEQFF
>TRBJ1-5|14|-|TRBD1|TRBV29-1
TGCAGCGTAGCTACAGGGGGCGGGAATCAGCCCCAGCATTTT
CSVATGGGNQPQHF
>TRBJ2-5|17|-|-|TRBV5-4
TGTGCCAGCAGCTTTACCCGAGCGTCCCTCACCCAAGAGACCCAGTACTTC
CASSFTRASLTQETQYF
>TRBJ2-5|14|-|TRBD1|TRBV11-3
TGTGCCAGCAGCCCGAGGACAGGGATGGCGACCCAGTACTTC
CASSPRTGMATQYF
>TRBJ2-1|14|-|-|TRBV29-1
TGCAGCGTGGCCCACGGGTTGACCTACAATGAGCAGTTCTTC
CSVAHGLTYNEQFF
>TRBJ1-5|14|once|-|TRBV2
TGTGCCAGCAGTGCGCAGGGGCAACATCAGCCCCAGCATTTT
CASSAQGQHQPQHF
>TRBJ1-6|16|-|TRBD1|TRBV5-4
TGTGCCAGCAGCTCAGCGGACAGGGGTCAAGATTCACCCCTCCACTTT
CASSSADRGQDSPLHF
>TRBJ2-5|15|-|-|TRBV7-2
TGTGCCAGCACCGGACAGGGAGGGGGCAAGAAGACCCAGTACTTC
CASTGQGGGKKTQYF
>TRBJ1-1|16|-|TRBD1|TRBV29-1
TGCAGCGCTAGGAACAACAGGGGGAGAACGGAGACTGAAGCTTTCTTT
CSARNNRGRTETEAFF
>TRBJ2-7|12|-|-|TRBV29-1
TGCAGCGTTGCAGGGGTGACCTACGAGCAGTACTTC
CSVAGVTYEQYF
>TRBJ2-1|11|-|-|TRBV24-1
TGTGCCACCAGTGATGGCGTTAACCCGTTCTTC
CATSDGVNPFF
>TRBJ1-2|12|-|-|TRBV5-6
TGTGCCAGCAGTCAGGGGCTCTATGGCTACACCTTC
CASSQGLYGYTF
>TRBJ2-1|14|-|-|TRBV7-2
TGTGCCAGCAGCTCGGACGGGCCCTACAATGAGCAGTTCTTC
CASSSDGPYNEQFF
>TRBJ2-2|14|-|-|TRBV2
TGTGCCAGCAGTGCTGGGCTACCCACGGGGGAGCTGTTTTTT
CASSAGLPTGELFF
>TRBJ2-3|14|-|-|TRBV5-4
TGTGCCAGCAGCTCCCCGGGAGCCCAAGGTACGCAGTATTTT
CASSSPGAQGTQYF
>TRBJ2-3|15|-|TRBD2|TRBV14
TGTGCCAGCAGCAGCTCGCGGGGGGGAGGAAATACGCAGTATTTT
CASSSSRGGGNTQYF
>TRBJ1-5|13|-|-|TRBV27
TGTGCCAGCAGTCTTATTCCGGGCCAGCCCCAGCATTTT
CASSLIPGQPQHF
>TRBJ2-7|13|-|-|TRBV9
TGTGCCAGCAGCGTGACGATAATCAGCGAGCAGTACTTC
CASSVTIISEQYF
>TRBJ2-5|15|-|TRBD2|TRBV20-1
TGCAGTGCTAAGGCTAGCGGGAGGGCCGGGGAGACCCAGTACTTC
CSAKASGRAGETQYF
>TRBJ2-7|16|-|TRBD2|TRBV5-1
TGCGCCAGCAGCTTGGCCTTTGGGGGGGTTACCTACGAGCAGTACTTC
CASSLAFGGVTYEQYF
>TRBJ2-1|13|-|-|TRBV28
TGTGCCAGCAGTTTCCGGGACTACAATGAGCAGTTCTTC
CASSFRDYNEQFF
>TRBJ2-7|12|once|-|TRBV20-1
TGCAGTGCTTCTGTCTCCGGCTACGAGCAGTACTTC
CSASVSGYEQYF
>TRBJ2-1|13|-|-|TRBV19
TGTGCCAGTAGAAGTCCTCCCGGGAATGAGCAGTTCTTC
CASRSPPGNEQFF
>TRBJ2-1|14|-|-|TRBV9
TGTGCCAGCAGCGTAAAGGATAGGAGGAATGAGCAGTTCTTC
CASSVKDRRNEQFF
>TRBJ1-2|10|-|-|TRBV2
TGTGCTCAGGCCTTCTATGGCTACACCTTC
CAQAFYGYTF
>TRBJ2-4|15|-|-|TRBV6-6
TGTGCCAGCAGTTACCCTCGGGCCCAGCTAAACATTCAGTACTTC
CASSYPRAQLNIQYF
>TRBJ1-5|11|few|-|TRBV2
TGTGCCAGCAGTAGAAATCAGCCCCAGCATTTT
CASSRNQPQHF
>TRBJ1-2|11|-|-|TRBV20-1
TGCAGTGGTGCCCATAACTATGGCTACACCTTC
CSGAHNYGYTF
>TRBJ1-4|14|-|TRBD1|TRBV19
TGTGCCAGTAGTGGGGACAGGGGAAATGAAAAACTGTTTTTT
CASSGDRGNEKLFF
>TRBJ1-3|16|-|-|TRBV7-2
TGTGCCAGCAGCTCAGGACAAGCTTACTCTGGAAACACCATATATTTT
CASSSGQAYSGNTIYF
>TRBJ1-2|14|-|TRBD1|TRBV19
TGTGCCAGTACACAGGGACAGGGCACTTGGGGCTACACCTTC
CASTQGQGTWGYTF
>TRBJ1-2|12|-|TRBD1|TRBV30
TGTGCCTGGGACGGACAGGGGGTTGGCTACACCTTC
CAWDGQGVGYTF
>TRBJ2-5|17|-|-|TRBV7-6
TGTGCCAGCAGCCTATTTGGCGGGGCGGTACTTCAAGAGACCCAGTACTTC
CASSLFGGAVLQETQYF
>TRBJ2-7|14|-|-|TRBV7-9
TGTGCCAGCAGCTTGGGGGGCCAAGCCCACGAGCAGTACTTC
CASSLGGQAHEQYF
>TRBJ2-7|14|-|TRBD1|TRBV6-2/TRBV6-3
TGTGCCAGCAGTTACCGGACAGGGGACAGCGAGCAGTACTTC
CASSYRTGDSEQYF
>TRBJ1-4|12|-|-|TRBV29-1
TGCAGCGTTGAAGGGGTCGGAGAAAAACTGTTTTTT
CSVEGVGEKLFF
>TRBJ1-3|15|-|TRBD1|TRBV12-3/TRBV12-4
TGTGCCAGCACCCGGACAGGGAGCTCTGGAAACACCATATATTTT
CASTRTGSSGNTIYF
>TRBJ2-2|16|-|TRBD2|TRBV18
TGTGCCAGCTCACCAGTCACTAGCGGAAACACCGGGGAGCTGTTTTTT
CASSPVTSGNTGELFF
>TRBJ2-5|13|-|-|TRBV18
TGTGCCAGCTCACCAGGGATGCAAGAGACCCAGTACTTC
CASSPGMQETQYF
>TRBJ2-7|15|-|-|TRBV27
TGTGCCAGCAGTTTAGTGTTGACGGGGTCCTACGAGCAGTACTTC
CASSLVLTGSYEQYF
>TRBJ2-5|18|-|-|TRBV4-1
TGCGCCAGCAGCCGATCGTTCGGGCTTCTGGGAGGACGAGAGACCCAGTACTTC
CASSRSFGLLGGRETQYF
>TRBJ2-1|14|-|-|TRBV2
TGTGCCAGCAGCCCAACTAGGGAATACAATGAGCAGTTCTTC
CASSPTREYNEQFF
>TRBJ2-1|19|-|-|TRBV24-1
TGTGCCCCCCACCTGAGGACAATCCCTTCTTGGCTCCCTTACAATGAGCAGTTCTTC
CAPHLRTIPSWLPYNEQFF
>TRBJ2-3|15|-|TRBD1|TRBV7-9
TGTGCCAGCAGTCCAGGGACAGGGAGCACAGATACGCAGTATTTT
CASSPGTGSTDTQYF
>TRBJ2-3|14|once|TRBD2|TRBV7-2
TGTGCCAGCAGCTTAGTGTCTAGCGGAGATACGCAGTATTTT
CASSLVSSGDTQYF
>TRBJ1-5|16|-|-|TRBV30
TGTGCCTGGACCCCTGCCGTCGGGCATAGCAATCAGCCCCAGCATTTT
CAWTPAVGHSNQPQHF
>TRBJ1-1|13|-|-|TRBV18
TGTGCCAGCTCACCTACTCAGAACACTGAAGCTTTCTTT
CASSPTQNTEAFF
>TRBJ2-1|20|-|-|TRBV29-1
TGCAGCGTTGAAATGGCAGGGGGACTCACTAGTTTCTTGCGTGGGAATGAGCAGTTCTTC
CSVEMAGGLTSFLRGNEQFF
>TRBJ2-4|16|once|-|TRBV5-1
TGCGCCAGCAGCGAGGGCGGGGTTTCAGCCAAAAACATTCAGTACTTC
CASSEGGVSAKNIQYF
>TRBJ2-7|16|-|TRBD1|TRBV24-1
TGTGCCACCAGTGATTTCTCTAGGACAGGGTCCTACGAGCAGTACTTC
CATSDFSRTGSYEQYF
>TRBJ2-5|16|-|-|TRBV7-2
TGTGCCAGCACACCCGAGCTTAGATCTGGGTCCGAGACCCAGTACTTC
CASTPELRSGSETQYF